These T cell receptor beta chains were read from a single sample in a study of blood T cell repertoires in COVID-19. Assay: immunoSEQ multiplex PCR; the TCRdb copy retains only in-frame clones and omits some. The table records about 250,000 clones, 92% of them present only once. The sample was peripheral blood. These receptors were obtained from a man younger than 45 with COVID-19, enrolled during active disease. Both conserved end residues are part of each CDR3. The order of the fields is clone size, V gene, D gene, J gene, CDR3 protein, CDR3 DNA. A D gene is named only where the DNA matches it firmly. The size entry is marked missing in some rows and otherwise reads once, few, many or a size class.

size: .; V: TRBV5-4; D: .; J: TRBJ1-1; CDR3: CASSWGPDRYTEAFF; DNA: TGTGCCAGCAGCTGGGGACCTGACAGGTACACTGAAGCTTTCTTT
size: .; V: TRBV6-1; D: .; J: TRBJ2-7; CDR3: CASSEGTTYEQYF; DNA: TGTGCCAGCAGTGAAGGCACAACCTACGAGCAGTACTTC
size: .; V: TRBV7-9; D: .; J: TRBJ1-2; CDR3: CASSGPGYTF; DNA: TGTGCCAGCAGCGGGCCTGGCTACACCTTC
size: .; V: TRBV2; D: .; J: TRBJ2-5; CDR3: CASKRSAGETQYF; DNA: TGTGCCAGCAAGCGGTCCGCCGGGGAGACCCAGTACTTC
size: .; V: TRBV30; D: .; J: TRBJ1-6; CDR3: CAWNGLQDSPLHF; DNA: TGTGCCTGGAACGGGCTACAGGATTCACCCCTCCACTTT
size: .; V: TRBV23-1; D: TRBD1; J: TRBJ1-2; CDR3: CASSQNAPLQGPRRYNYGYTF; DNA: TGCGCCAGCAGTCAAAATGCTCCACTACAGGGGCCCCGGCGCTATAACTATGGCTACACCTTC
size: .; V: TRBV3-1/TRBV3-2; D: .; J: TRBJ1-2; CDR3: CASSPRTGAGGYTF; DNA: TGTGCCAGCAGCCCTCGGACGGGTGCGGGAGGCTACACCTTC
size: once; V: TRBV6-1; D: .; J: TRBJ1-1; CDR3: CASSETGWTEAFF; DNA: TGTGCCAGCAGTGAAACAGGGTGGACTGAAGCTTTCTTT
size: .; V: TRBV5-1; D: .; J: TRBJ1-1; CDR3: CASSPLRGMNTEAFF; DNA: TGCGCCAGCAGCCCCCTCCGGGGGATGAACACTGAAGCTTTCTTT
size: few; V: TRBV27; D: .; J: TRBJ1-3; CDR3: CASSGHSLGNTIYF; DNA: TGTGCCAGCAGCGGACATTCTCTAGGAAACACCATATATTTT
size: .; V: TRBV6-1; D: TRBD2; J: TRBJ2-1; CDR3: CASSEESGGAREQFF; DNA: TGTGCCAGCAGTGAAGAAAGCGGGGGGGCCCGGGAGCAGTTCTTC
size: .; V: TRBV7-3; D: TRBD2; J: TRBJ2-3; CDR3: CASSSGLAGDTQYF; DNA: TGTGCCAGCAGCTCCGGACTAGCAGGAGATACGCAGTATTTT
size: .; V: TRBV4-1; D: .; J: TRBJ1-2; CDR3: CASSQGGTYYGYTF; DNA: TGCGCCAGCAGCCAGGGCGGGACCTACTATGGCTACACCTTC
size: .; V: TRBV7-9; D: .; J: TRBJ1-1; CDR3: CASSIDIEAFF; DNA: TGTGCCAGCAGCATAGACATCGAAGCTTTCTTT
size: .; V: TRBV3-1/TRBV3-2; D: TRBD1; J: TRBJ1-3; CDR3: CASSLKMTGGNTIYF; DNA: TGTGCCAGCAGCCTAAAGATGACAGGGGGAAACACCATATATTTT
size: .; V: TRBV9; D: TRBD2; J: TRBJ2-4; CDR3: CASSVREGNIQYF; DNA: TGTGCCAGCAGCGTCAGGGAGGGAAACATTCAGTACTTC
size: .; V: TRBV11-2; D: .; J: TRBJ1-2; CDR3: CASSSPQGGYTF; DNA: TGTGCCAGCAGCTCGCCCCAGGGGGGCTACACCTTC
size: .; V: TRBV20-1; D: .; J: TRBJ1-4; CDR3: CSGKRGEKLFF; DNA: TGCAGTGGGAAGCGAGGCGAAAAACTGTTTTTT
size: .; V: TRBV12-5; D: TRBD1; J: TRBJ2-1; CDR3: CASGFGTGGNDEQFF; DNA: TGTGCTAGTGGTTTCGGTACAGGGGGCAACGATGAGCAGTTCTTC
size: .; V: TRBV19; D: .; J: TRBJ2-5; CDR3: CASSISKIQETQYF; DNA: TGTGCCAGTAGTATTAGCAAGATTCAAGAGACCCAGTACTTC
size: .; V: TRBV18; D: .; J: TRBJ1-2; CDR3: CASSPDSNYGYTF; DNA: TGTGCCAGCTCACCAGACAGTAACTATGGCTACACCTTC
size: .; V: TRBV27; D: TRBD1; J: TRBJ2-1; CDR3: CASKGGTGSDEQFF; DNA: TGTGCCAGCAAGGGGGGGACAGGGAGCGATGAGCAGTTCTTC
size: .; V: TRBV30; D: .; J: TRBJ1-1; CDR3: CAWITAGGTEAFF; DNA: TGTGCCTGGATCACAGCCGGCGGGACGGAAGCTTTCTTT
size: few; V: TRBV4-1; D: .; J: TRBJ2-7; CDR3: CASSQVGRAYEQYF; DNA: TGCGCCAGCAGCCAAGTGGGCAGGGCCTACGAGCAGTACTTC
size: .; V: TRBV11-3; D: .; J: TRBJ1-3; CDR3: CASSVYSGNTIYF; DNA: TGTGCCAGCAGCGTGTACTCTGGAAACACCATATATTTT
size: .; V: TRBV11-1; D: .; J: TRBJ2-5; CDR3: CASSLQGRREETQYF; DNA: TGTGCCAGCAGCTTACAGGGGAGACGGGAAGAGACCCAGTACTTC
size: .; V: TRBV7-2; D: TRBD2; J: TRBJ2-5; CDR3: CASSLRGTSGGYTAQYF; DNA: TGTGCCAGCAGCTTACGGGGGACTAGCGGGGGATACACGGCCCAGTACTTC
size: .; V: TRBV19; D: .; J: TRBJ2-7; CDR3: CASSTGSYEQYF; DNA: TGTGCCAGTAGTACAGGATCCTACGAGCAGTACTTC
size: .; V: TRBV5-1; D: .; J: TRBJ1-4; CDR3: CASSLELWGREEKLFF; DNA: TGCGCCAGCAGCTTGGAATTATGGGGGCGCGAAGAAAAACTGTTTTTT
size: once; V: TRBV18; D: TRBD2; J: TRBJ2-1; CDR3: CASLLPLAGVGNEQFF; DNA: TGTGCCAGCTTATTACCCCTAGCGGGGGTTGGGAATGAGCAGTTCTTC
size: .; V: TRBV6-4; D: TRBD1; J: TRBJ1-5; CDR3: CASSLEGGGNQPQHF; DNA: TGTGCCAGCAGTTTAGAAGGGGGCGGGAATCAGCCCCAGCATTTT
size: .; V: TRBV6-1; D: TRBD1; J: TRBJ1-1; CDR3: CASSETGEGSTEAFF; DNA: TGTGCCAGCAGTGAAACAGGGGAAGGTAGCACTGAAGCTTTCTTT
size: once; V: TRBV19; D: .; J: TRBJ1-6; CDR3: CASSAQGSGNSPLHF; DNA: TGTGCCAGTAGTGCACAGGGCAGTGGTAATTCACCCCTCCACTTT
size: .; V: TRBV7-3; D: .; J: TRBJ2-2; CDR3: CASSLQGKGTGELFF; DNA: TGTGCCAGCAGCTTACAGGGGAAGGGCACCGGGGAGCTGTTTTTT
size: .; V: TRBV7-2; D: TRBD1; J: TRBJ1-1; CDR3: CASSNRGQGRTEAFF; DNA: TGTGCCAGCAGCAACAGGGGGCAGGGAAGAACTGAAGCTTTCTTT
size: .; V: TRBV7-6; D: .; J: TRBJ1-2; CDR3: CASSLATGSNYGYTF; DNA: TGTGCCAGCAGCTTAGCGACAGGATCTAACTATGGCTACACCTTC
size: .; V: TRBV28; D: TRBD1; J: TRBJ1-1; CDR3: CASSLGDRAGAFF; DNA: TGTGCCAGCAGTTTAGGAGACAGGGCGGGAGCTTTCTTT
size: .; V: TRBV5-4; D: TRBD2; J: TRBJ2-7; CDR3: CASSSGSGTTFYEQYF; DNA: TGTGCCAGCAGCTCCGGGTCCGGGACTACATTTTACGAGCAGTACTTC
size: .; V: TRBV7-9; D: .; J: TRBJ1-6; CDR3: CASSLESSGFNNSPLHF; DNA: TGTGCCAGCAGCTTAGAAAGTTCGGGTTTCAATAATTCACCCCTCCACTTT
size: .; V: TRBV7-9; D: .; J: TRBJ2-5; CDR3: CASQLRGHGETQYF; DNA: TGTGCCAGCCAGCTTAGGGGACACGGGGAGACCCAGTACTTC
size: .; V: TRBV18; D: .; J: TRBJ1-4; CDR3: CASSPNREGGEKLFF; DNA: TGTGCCAGCTCACCGAACAGGGAAGGTGGGGAAAAACTGTTTTTT
size: .; V: TRBV19; D: .; J: TRBJ2-7; CDR3: CASSGDKYYEQYF; DNA: TGTGCCAGTAGTGGGGACAAATACTACGAGCAGTACTTC